This T cell receptor beta chain is drawn from a study of blood T cell repertoires in COVID-19. Study-level information: Samples came from the United States, Italy and Spain, spanning acute and convalescent COVID-19.

Patients in Seattle were enrolled during active infection, then followed longitudinally. Trimming cost V 5 bases and J 0 bases; bases outside gene matches: 5. This CDR3 is 15 amino acids long. Germline CDR1 and CDR2: MNHEY and SVGAGI. Only a few counts were recorded for this clone. Original handling: Quantification of nucleated cells was approximated via reference gene primer amplification. Here immunoSEQ multiplex PCR was the method, and the copy in TCRdb shows in-frame clones only, minus some. The V and J calls and clone size are taken from that table; D and trimming were inferred from the DNA. This table has hundreds of thousands of clones, roughly nine tenths appearing once.

Specimen: peripheral blood. This clonotype originated in a woman aged 30 to 39 with COVID-19, enrolled during active disease. The chain employs TRBV6-5 and TRBJ1-1; TRBD1 matches 8 bases. In DNA form, the CDR3 reads TGTGCCAGCAGTCGACAGGGGAGGATGAACACTGAAGCTTTCTTT. It translates to CASSRQGRMNTEAFF.